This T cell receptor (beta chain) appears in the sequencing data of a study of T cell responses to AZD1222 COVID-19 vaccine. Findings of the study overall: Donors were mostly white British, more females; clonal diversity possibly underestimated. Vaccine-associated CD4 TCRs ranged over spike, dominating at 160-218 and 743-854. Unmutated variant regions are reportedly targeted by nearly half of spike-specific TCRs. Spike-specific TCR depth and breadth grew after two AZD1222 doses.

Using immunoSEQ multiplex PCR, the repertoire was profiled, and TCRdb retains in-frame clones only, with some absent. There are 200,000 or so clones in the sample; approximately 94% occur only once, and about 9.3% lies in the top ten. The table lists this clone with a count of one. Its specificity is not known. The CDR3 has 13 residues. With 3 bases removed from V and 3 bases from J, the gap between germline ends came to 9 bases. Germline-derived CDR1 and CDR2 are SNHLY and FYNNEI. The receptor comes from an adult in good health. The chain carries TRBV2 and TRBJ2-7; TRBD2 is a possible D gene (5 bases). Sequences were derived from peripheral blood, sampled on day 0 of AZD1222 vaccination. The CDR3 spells CASSDGIIYEQYF. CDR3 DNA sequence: TGTGCCAGCAGTGACGGGATTATCTACGAGCAGTACTTC.